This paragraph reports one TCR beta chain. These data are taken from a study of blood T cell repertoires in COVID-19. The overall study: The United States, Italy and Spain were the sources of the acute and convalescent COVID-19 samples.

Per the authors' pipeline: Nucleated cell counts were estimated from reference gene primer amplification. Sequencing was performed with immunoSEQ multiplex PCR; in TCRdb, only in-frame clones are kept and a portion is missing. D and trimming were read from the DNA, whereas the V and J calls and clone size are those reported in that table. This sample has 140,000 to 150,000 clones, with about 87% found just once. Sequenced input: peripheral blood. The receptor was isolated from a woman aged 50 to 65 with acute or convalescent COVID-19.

The CDR3 loop is CASGMGQDNQPQHF. The CDR3 DNA reads as TGTGCTAGTGGCATGGGACAGGACAATCAGCCCCAGCATTTT. V gene TRBV12-5 combines with J gene TRBJ1-5; 8 nucleotides match TRBD1. This CDR3 contains 14 residues. The V gene's germline CDR1 is LGHNT and CDR2 FRNRAP. The junction had 4 bases not matched to a gene; V was cut back by 6 bases and J by 3 bases.